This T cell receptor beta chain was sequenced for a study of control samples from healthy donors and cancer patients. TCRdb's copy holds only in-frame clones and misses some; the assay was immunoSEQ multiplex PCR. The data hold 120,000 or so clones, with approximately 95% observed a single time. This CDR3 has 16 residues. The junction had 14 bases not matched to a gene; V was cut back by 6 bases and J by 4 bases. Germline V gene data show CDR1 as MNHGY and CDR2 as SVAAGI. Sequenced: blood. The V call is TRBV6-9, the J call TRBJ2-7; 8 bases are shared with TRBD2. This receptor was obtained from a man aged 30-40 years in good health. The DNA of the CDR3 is TGTGCCAGCAGGATGGCGGGGGGCCCTCCCGATTACGAGCAGTACTTC. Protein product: CASRMAGGPPDYEQYF.